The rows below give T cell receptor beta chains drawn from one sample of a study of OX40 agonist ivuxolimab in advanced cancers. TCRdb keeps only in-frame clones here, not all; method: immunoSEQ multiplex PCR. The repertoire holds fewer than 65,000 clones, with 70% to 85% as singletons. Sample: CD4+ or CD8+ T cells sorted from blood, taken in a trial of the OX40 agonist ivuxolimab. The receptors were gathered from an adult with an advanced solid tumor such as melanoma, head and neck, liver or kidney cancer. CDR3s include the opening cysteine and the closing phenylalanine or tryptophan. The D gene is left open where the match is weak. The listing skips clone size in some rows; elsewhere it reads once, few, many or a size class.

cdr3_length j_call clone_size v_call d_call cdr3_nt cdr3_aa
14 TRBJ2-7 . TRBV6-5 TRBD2 TGTGCCAGCAGTCAGACTAGCGGGAGTTCCGAGCAGTACTTC CASSQTSGSSEQYF
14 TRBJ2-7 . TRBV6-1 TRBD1 TGTGCCAGCAGTCGGGACAGGGGAAGCTACGAGCAGTACTTC CASSRDRGSYEQYF
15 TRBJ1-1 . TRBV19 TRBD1 TGTGCCAGTAGTCAACGACAGGGGGCGCAAACTGAAGCTTTCTTT CASSQRQGAQTEAFF
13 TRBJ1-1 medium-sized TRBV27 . TGTGCCAGCACCCCAATACCTAACACTGAAGCTTTCTTT CASTPIPNTEAFF
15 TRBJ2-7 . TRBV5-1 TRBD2 TGCGCCAGCAGCACGACTAGCGGGAGTGTCAGCGAGCAGTACTTC CASSTTSGSVSEQYF
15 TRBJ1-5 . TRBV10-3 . TGTGCCATCAGTCGTTCAGGGTCGGTCAATCAGCCCCAGCATTTT CAISRSGSVNQPQHF
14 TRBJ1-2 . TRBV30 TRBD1 TGTGCCTGGAGGGGGACAGGGTGGGACTATGGCTACACCTTC CAWRGTGWDYGYTF
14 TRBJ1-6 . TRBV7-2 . TGTGCCAGCAGCCCGGTCCCAGGATTAGCACCCCTCCACTTT CASSPVPGLAPLHF
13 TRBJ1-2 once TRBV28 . TGTGCCAGCAGTACGAGTCCCAGGGATGGCTACACCTTC CASSTSPRDGYTF
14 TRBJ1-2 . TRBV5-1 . TGCGCCAGCAGCTTGGTGGGGGAGGACGACACATACACCTTC CASSLVGEDDTYTF
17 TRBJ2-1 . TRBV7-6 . TGTGCCAGCAGCGCCCTTGGCCCGGGCCCCCTGGGCAATGAGCAGTTCTTC CASSALGPGPLGNEQFF